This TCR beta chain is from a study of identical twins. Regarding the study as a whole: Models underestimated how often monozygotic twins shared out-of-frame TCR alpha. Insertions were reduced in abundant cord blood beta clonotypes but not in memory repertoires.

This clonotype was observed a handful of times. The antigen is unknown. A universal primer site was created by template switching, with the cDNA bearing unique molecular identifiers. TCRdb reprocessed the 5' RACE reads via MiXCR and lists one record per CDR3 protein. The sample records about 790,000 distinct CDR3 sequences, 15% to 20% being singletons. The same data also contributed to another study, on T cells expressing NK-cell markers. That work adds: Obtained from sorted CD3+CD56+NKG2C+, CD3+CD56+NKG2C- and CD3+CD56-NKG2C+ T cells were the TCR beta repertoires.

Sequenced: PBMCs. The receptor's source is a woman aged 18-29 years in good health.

In DNA form, the CDR3 reads TGTGCCGCCCCCTGCCCAGGGGAATCCCACGAGCAGTACTTC. This translates into CAAPCPGESHEQYF. The chain has TRBV6-4 and TRBJ2-7, with a weak D call TRBD1 (6 bases). This CDR3 is 14 amino acids long. The ends were cut back, 11 bases at V and 5 bases at J, with 22 bases in the middle. Germline V gene sequence: CDR1 MRHNA, CDR2 SNTAGT.